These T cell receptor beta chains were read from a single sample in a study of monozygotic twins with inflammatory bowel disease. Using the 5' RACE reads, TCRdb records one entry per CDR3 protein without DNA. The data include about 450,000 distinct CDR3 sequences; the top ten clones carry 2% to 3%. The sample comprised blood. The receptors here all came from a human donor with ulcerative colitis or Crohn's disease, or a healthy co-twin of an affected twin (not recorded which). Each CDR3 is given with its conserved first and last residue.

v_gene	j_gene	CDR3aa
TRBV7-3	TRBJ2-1	CASATGLAGNEQFF
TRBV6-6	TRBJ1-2	CASRRGESGYTF
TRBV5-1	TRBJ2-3	CASSNPGSDTQYF
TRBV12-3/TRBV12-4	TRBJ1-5	CASSLGQGPDQPQHF
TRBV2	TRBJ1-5	CASKGHIANQPQHF
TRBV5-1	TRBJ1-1	CASSLPGQGAGGTEAFF
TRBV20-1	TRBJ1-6	CSAGQGGDSPLHF
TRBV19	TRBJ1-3	CASSTDSSGNTIYF
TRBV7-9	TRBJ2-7	CASSFGISGSSYEQYF
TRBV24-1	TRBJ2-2	CATSGSANTGELFF
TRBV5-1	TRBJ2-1	CASSLAGLVRNEQFF
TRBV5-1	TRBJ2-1	CASSSRQGADEQFF
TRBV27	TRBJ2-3	CASSLEVASTDTQYF
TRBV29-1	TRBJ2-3	CSADPGTDTQYF
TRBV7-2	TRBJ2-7	CASGFTTGSYEQYF
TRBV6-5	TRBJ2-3	CASSWRGAIQPSTDTQYF
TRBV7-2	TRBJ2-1	CASSLWREGPEQFF
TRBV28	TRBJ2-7	CASRRTGQAPEQYF
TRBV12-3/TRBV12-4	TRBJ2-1	CASSFKTGGLAGSYNEQFF
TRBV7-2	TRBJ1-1	CASSRGREGTEAFF
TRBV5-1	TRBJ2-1	CASSISVSSYNEQFF
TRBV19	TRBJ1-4	CARSFGGQPTNEKLFF
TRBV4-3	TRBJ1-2	CASSQADSDYGYTF
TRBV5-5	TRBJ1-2	CASSLGPTGSYGYTF
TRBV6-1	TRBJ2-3	CASSTPTLTSATDTQYF
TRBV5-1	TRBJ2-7	CASSPQLASYEQYF
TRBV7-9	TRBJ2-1	CASSREYEQFF
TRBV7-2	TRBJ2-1	CASSPAGFAYNEQFF
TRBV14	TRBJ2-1	CASSQASPSWVGLRSSGQQFF
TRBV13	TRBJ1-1	CASSSPDREPTEAFF
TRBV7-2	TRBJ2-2	CASSLYLGKAGELFF
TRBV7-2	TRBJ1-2	CASSLGDTTYGYTF
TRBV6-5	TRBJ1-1	CASSYGGPPRSWEAFF
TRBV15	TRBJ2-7	CATSGGLFLDEQYF